This T cell receptor beta chain was recorded in a study of blood T cell repertoires in COVID-19. As for the study in general: Samples of COVID-19 (acute and convalescent) were obtained from the United States, Italy and Spain. The analysed material was cDNA or gDNA that came from T cells, B-cell-depleted T cells, or PBMCs.

Original data processing: Estimates of nucleated cell counts were drawn from the amplification of reference gene primers. Profiled with immunoSEQ multiplex PCR; TCRdb holds only in-frame clones, not every one. For V, J and clone size, that table is used; D and trimming come from the DNA. The profile covers about 210,000 clones, with around 81% appearing a single time and roughly 13% taken by the ten largest. The table lists this clone with a few counts. J was trimmed by 4 bases and V by 0 bases; bases with no gene match: 2. Per germline, CDR1 SGDLS and CDR2 YYNGEE. The CDR3 totals 15 residues. The chain recombines TRBV9 with TRBJ1-3; 9 nucleotides line up with TRBD1. Sequencing used peripheral blood. The clonotype was recovered from a human donor in a cohort sampled during active COVID-19. This CDR3 is CASSVEGQGGNTIYF. CDR3 nucleotide sequence: TGTGCCAGCAGCGTAGAGGGACAGGGAGGAAACACCATATATTTT.